Sequencing of this T cell receptor (beta chain) was carried out in a study of post-analysis software for immune sequencing data. Whole-study findings and limits: Patients carried roughly five TRBV segments more frequently than controls did, and TRBV5-6, TRBV5-1 and TRBV20-1 were among them. Versus controls, multiple sclerosis patients showed significantly lower diversity (normalized Chao1).

The authors incorporated unique molecular identifiers into the TCR beta cDNA libraries. TCRdb reprocessed the PCR reads via MiXCR and lists one record per CDR3 protein. The sample includes about 380,000 distinct CDR3 sequences, approximately 38% seen only once; the top ten take 13%. This clonotype showed up just a few times. Its target is not known. An end of the junction differs from the germline gene, which may be a read error. This CDR3 comprises 13 residues. The material sequenced was blood. The gene calls are TRBV12-3 or TRBV12-4 and TRBJ1-2, with TRBD1 as a possible D gene (6 bases). The origin of this receptor is a girl aged 10 to 17 with multiple sclerosis. CDR3: CASSWDTTYDYTF. In DNA, the CDR3 is TGTGCCAGCAGTTGGGACACAACCTATGACTACACCTTC.